Sample share makes the clone carrying this T cell receptor (delta chain) medium-sized (0.01 to 0.1%). Its target is unknown. Other DNA variants within this sample encode the same CDR3. TCRdb reprocessed the RT-PCR reads using CATT. The data hold 1,500 to 2,000 delta-chain clones, with about 10% observed a single time. The sample comes from a study of gammadelta T cells in human blood. Whole-study results and caveats: Polyclonal expansion of innate γδ T cells after birth appeared microbially driven.

Per germline, CDR1 TSWWSYY and CDR2 QGS. The CDR3 extends over 23 amino acids. Trimming took off 1 base at V and 3 bases at J, with 28 bases between the two ends. Specimen: non-Vgamma9Vdelta2 gamma-delta T cells from infant blood. This chain links TRDV1 with TRDJ3, with unresolved D. The origin of this receptor is a human donor. The CDR3 loop reads CALGEHSLGRLTPVLWDTRQMFF. CDR3 nucleotides: TGTGCTCTTGGGGAACACTCCCTAGGTCGGCTGACCCCTGTCCTCTGGGACACCCGACAGATGTTTTTC.